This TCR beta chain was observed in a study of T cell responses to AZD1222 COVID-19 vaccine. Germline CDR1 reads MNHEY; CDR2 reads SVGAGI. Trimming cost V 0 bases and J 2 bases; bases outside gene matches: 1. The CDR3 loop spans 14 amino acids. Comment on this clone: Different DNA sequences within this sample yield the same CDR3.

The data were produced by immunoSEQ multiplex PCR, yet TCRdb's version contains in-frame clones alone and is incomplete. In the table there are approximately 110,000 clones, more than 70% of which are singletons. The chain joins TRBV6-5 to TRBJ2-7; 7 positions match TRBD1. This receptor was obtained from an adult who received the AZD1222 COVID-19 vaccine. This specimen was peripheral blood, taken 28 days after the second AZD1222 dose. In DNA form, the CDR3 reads TGTGCCAGCAGTTACTCTCAGGGGGCCTACGAGCAGTACTTC. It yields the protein CASSYSQGAYEQYF.